This T cell receptor (beta chain) was recorded in a study of technical replicates of blood from a few donors. The method was immunoSEQ multiplex PCR; TCRdb's version includes in-frame clones alone and lacks a portion of them. The sample records roughly 93,000 clones, approximately 96% being singletons. The material sequenced was T cells isolated from PBMCs. This TCR derives from a human donor in good health.

The CDR3 here is CASSPGEGAATNEKLFF. Written as DNA, the CDR3 is TGTGCCAGTAGCCCAGGTGAGGGGGCTGCAACTAATGAAAAACTGTTTTTT. This chain uses TRBV19 with TRBJ1-4; 7 nucleotides line up with TRBD1. The CDR3 has 17 residues. The J segment lost 0 bases and the V segment lost 6 bases, leaving 10 bases of the junction unmatched. Germline CDR1 reads LNHDA; CDR2 reads SQIVND (reference sequence).